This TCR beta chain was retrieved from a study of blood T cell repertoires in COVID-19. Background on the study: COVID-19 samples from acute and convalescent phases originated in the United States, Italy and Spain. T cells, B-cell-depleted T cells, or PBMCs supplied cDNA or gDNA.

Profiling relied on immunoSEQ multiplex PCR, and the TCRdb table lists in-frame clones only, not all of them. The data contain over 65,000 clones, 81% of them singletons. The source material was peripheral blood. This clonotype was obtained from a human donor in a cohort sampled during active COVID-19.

CDR3 amino acids: CAAGEGAYEQYF. As DNA, the CDR3 is TGTGCAGCAGGGGAGGGAGCCTACGAGCAGTACTTC. V gene TRBV10-3 combines with J gene TRBJ2-7, with D possibly TRBD2 on 7 matching bases. The germline V gene encodes CDR1 ENHRY and CDR2 SYGVKD. This CDR3 spans 12 amino acids.